Presented here are 11 T cell receptor beta chains from one specimen sequenced in a study of T cells after posttransplantation cyclophosphamide. Sequencing used immunoSEQ multiplex PCR; TCRdb keeps in-frame clones, though not all of them. This table holds about 11,000 clones, 70% to 90% found once. A marrow graft followed busulfan-fludarabine conditioning, with cyclophosphamide on days +3 and +4. Sample: PBMCs, taken approximately 2,000 days after allogeneic stem cell transplant with posttransplant cyclophosphamide. These receptors all stem from a female patient aged 50-60 years who received an allogeneic stem cell transplant from a related donor, was CMV-positive, and had no GVHD. Part of the T cell pool may stem from the graft donor.

In DNA, the CDR3 is TGCGCCAGCAGCTTGGGCCGATATCTAGGGTCGACAGGGTCAGCCGGGGAGCTGTTTTTT. It yields the protein CASSLGRYLGSTGSAGELFF. V gene TRBV5-1 combines with J gene TRBJ2-2; 7 bases map to TRBD1. From germline, CDR1 is SGHRS and CDR2 YFSETQ. The V and J ends lost 0 bases and 6 bases, in that order; junction bases with no gene match: 20. This CDR3 region has 20 residues.

The rearrangement links TRBV21-1 to TRBJ2-7; TRBD1, the table's D call, lacks a check against the DNA. TRBV21-1 is a documented pseudogene. The CDR3 loop spans 13 amino acids. CDR3 sequence (DNA): TGTGCCAGCAGCAAAGGGCCCCCGTACGAGCAGTACTTC. The encoded protein is CASSKGPPYEQYF.

This chain uses TRBV4-1 with TRBJ1-1, with 7 bases matching TRBD1. Germline loops: CDR1 MGHRA, CDR2 YSYEKL. The trim removed 0 bases at V and 5 bases at J, leaving 9 bases unmatched. The CDR3 is made up of 16 amino acids. CDR3 in DNA: TGCGCCAGCAGCCAAGATCCTCGGACCAGGGGGACTGAAGCTTTCTTT. Amino acid sequence: CASSQDPRTRGTEAFF.

V and J are TRBV9 and TRBJ2-1; 10 bases line up with TRBD2. Germline CDR1 SGDLS, CDR2 YYNGEE. This CDR3 region has 17 residues. J gave up 0 bases and V 3 bases, and 6 bases lay outside the gene matches. The chain's CDR3 is CASSDGSGRSSYNEQFF. The CDR3, as DNA: TGTGCCAGCAGCGATGGTAGCGGGAGGTCCTCCTACAATGAGCAGTTCTTC. Based on the CDR3 plus reference TRBV9 and TRBJ2-1, the full variable domain is DSGVTQTPKHLITATGQRVTLRCSPRSGDLSVYWYQQSLDQGLQFLIQYYNGEERAKGNILERFSAQQFPDLHSELNLSSLELGDSALYFCASSDGSGRSSYNEQFFGPGTRLTVL.

A single count supports this clone. The CDR3 is CSEGTDTQYF. Written as DNA, the CDR3 is TGCAGTGAGGGGACAGATACGCAGTATTTT. V usage is TRBV20-1 and J usage is TRBJ2-3, with D possibly TRBD1 on 5 matching bases. CDR1 and CDR2 from the germline V gene are DFQATT and SNEGSKA (reference sequence). This CDR3 is built from 10 residues. V was trimmed by 7 bases and J by 3 bases, leaving 5 bases between them.

The chain employs TRBV27 and TRBJ2-3; TRBD2 is a possible D gene (6 bases). V lost 6 bases and J 0 bases, leaving 7 bases between the germline ends. This CDR3 is 13 amino acids long. The V gene's germline CDR1 is MNHEY and CDR2 SMNVEV (reference sequence). The CDR3 DNA reads as TGTGCCAGCAGGGCGGGGAGCACAGATACGCAGTATTTT. It specifies CASRAGSTDTQYF.

The chain uses TRBV13 and TRBJ2-1; 13 bases map to TRBD2. This CDR3 has 18 residues. CDR1 is PRHDT, CDR2 FYEKMQ, per germline (reference sequence). V was pared by 4 bases and J by 1 base, with 7 bases of the junction left unmatched. The CDR3 is CASSSGLAGSGSYNEQFF. The CDR3 DNA reads TGTGCCAGCAGCTCGGGACTAGCGGGGTCAGGGTCCTACAATGAGCAGTTCTTC. Supplemented by reference TRBV13 and TRBJ2-1, the full variable domain reads AAGVIQSPRHLIKEKRETATLKCYPIPRHDTVYWYQQGPGQDPQFLISFYEKMQSDKGSIPDRFSAQQFSDYHSELNMSSLELGDSALYFCASSSGLAGSGSYNEQFFGPGTRLTVL.

In nucleotides, the CDR3 is TGTGCCAGCAGCAACTCGTGGGAGACCCAGTACTTC. Encoded protein: CASSNSWETQYF. The chain is built from TRBV6-4 and TRBJ2-5; D ambiguous. CDR3 size: 12 residues. CDR1 is MRHNA and CDR2 is SNTAGT in the germline V gene. The V end was cut by 6 bases, the J end by 5 bases, with 10 bases between.

This chain uses TRBV28 with TRBJ2-7; TRBD1 matches at 9 bases. CDR1 is MDHEN, CDR2 SYDVKM, per germline. V gave up 6 bases and J gave up 6 bases; unmatched junction bases: 9. The CDR3 sequence is 14 residues long. CDR3 in amino acids: CASSRLDRGGEQYF. CDR3 DNA sequence: TGTGCCAGCAGCCGACTCGACAGGGGGGGCGAGCAGTACTTC.

The chain recombines TRBV9 with TRBJ2-1; D is perhaps TRBD2 (5 bases). The V gene's germline CDR1 is SGDLS and CDR2 YYNGEE. V lost 0 bases, J lost 0 bases, and 10 bases lay in between. The CDR3 is 16 residues long. The CDR3: CASSVDGNPSYNEQFF. DNA of the CDR3: TGTGCCAGCAGCGTAGACGGGAATCCCTCCTACAATGAGCAGTTCTTC. The full variable domain, in which reference TRBV9 and TRBJ2-1 provide the parts outside the CDR3, is DSGVTQTPKHLITATGQRVTLRCSPRSGDLSVYWYQQSLDQGLQFLIQYYNGEERAKGNILERFSAQQFPDLHSELNLSSLELGDSALYFCASSVDGNPSYNEQFFGPGTRLTVL.

The rearrangement links TRBV5-4 to TRBJ1-1; maybe TRBD1 (5 bases). The CDR3 is 14 residues long. CDR1 and CDR2 from the germline V gene are SGHNT and YYREEE (reference sequence). V gave up 0 bases and J gave up 5 bases, with 11 bases separating them. The chain's CDR3 is CASSLAQGWTEAFF. CDR3 sequence (DNA): TGTGCCAGCAGCTTGGCCCAGGGATGGACTGAAGCTTTCTTT.